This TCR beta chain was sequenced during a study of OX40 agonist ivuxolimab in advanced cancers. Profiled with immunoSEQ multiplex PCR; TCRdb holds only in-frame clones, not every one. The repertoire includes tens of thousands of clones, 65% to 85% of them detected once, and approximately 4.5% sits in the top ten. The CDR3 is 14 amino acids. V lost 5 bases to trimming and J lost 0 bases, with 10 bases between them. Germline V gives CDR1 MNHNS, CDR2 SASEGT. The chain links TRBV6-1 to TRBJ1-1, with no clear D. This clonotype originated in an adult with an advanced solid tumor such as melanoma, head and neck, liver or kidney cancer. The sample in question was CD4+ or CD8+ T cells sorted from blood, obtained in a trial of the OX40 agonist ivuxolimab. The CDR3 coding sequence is TGTGCCAGCAGTACGACAAGAATGAACACTGAAGCTTTCTTT. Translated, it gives CASSTTRMNTEAFF.